These 5 T cell receptor beta chains were all obtained from the same sample, sequenced in a study of cytomegalovirus exposure and HLA in healthy donors. The PCR was carried out with 60 Vbeta primers and 13 Jbeta primers. Sequencing was performed with immunoSEQ multiplex PCR; in TCRdb, only in-frame clones are kept and a portion is missing. The sample lists approximately 150,000 clones, approximately 88% occurring once. Material: PBMCs. These receptors were collected from a woman aged 40-49 years in good health and CMV-seronegative.

This clone is a singleton in its sample. V usage is TRBV19 and J usage is TRBJ1-2; no reliable D call. Germline CDR1 LNHDA, CDR2 SQIVND (reference sequence). The CDR3 sequence is 14 residues long. The V end was cut by 5 bases, the J end by 0 bases, with 10 bases between. The CDR3 nucleotides read TGTGCCAGTAGTTTCGCAGGTGCTAACTATGGCTACACCTTC. It codes for CASSFAGANYGYTF.

This sequence joins TRBV10-3 and TRBJ2-1; D might be TRBD2 (5 bases). The CDR3 runs to 15 residues. Germline lookup yields CDR1 ENHRY and CDR2 SYGVKD. The V end was cut by 5 bases, the J end by 6 bases, with 17 bases between. CDR3 in DNA: TGTGCCATCAGTATCACCGGGATCGAACTCAATGAGCAGTTCTTC. It encodes CAISITGIELNEQFF.

The chain is built from TRBV14 and TRBJ2-5; D not resolved. Germline V gene data show CDR1 as SGHDN and CDR2 as FVKESK. V lost 0 bases, J lost 5 bases, and 19 bases lay in between. The CDR3 consists of 17 residues. CDR3 in DNA: TGTGCCAGCAGCCAAGATCTCGGTACCGCGCGGTGGGAGACCCAGTACTTC. This encodes CASSQDLGTARWETQYF.

The chain couples TRBV15 to TRBJ2-1, with TRBD2 matching over 11 bases. CDR1 LNHNV and CDR2 YYDKDF come from the germline V gene (reference sequence). The CDR3 is 16 residues long. The trim removed 0 bases at V and 7 bases at J, leaving 5 bases unmatched. The CDR3 spells CATSRDRLAGGNEQFF. The CDR3 bases are TGTGCCACCAGCAGAGATCGGCTAGCGGGAGGAAATGAGCAGTTCTTC.

The chain combines TRBV6-5 with TRBJ1-1; 8 bases match TRBD1. CDR3 length equals 16 residues. V dropped 2 bases and J dropped 6; count of bases not matched to a gene: 11. CDR1 and CDR2 (germline): MNHEY, SVGAGI. This chain's CDR3 is CASSYTSQGEAAEAFF. The CDR3 nucleotides read TGTGCCAGCAGTTACACTTCACAGGGGGAGGCCGCTGAAGCTTTCTTT.